This T cell receptor beta chain was recorded in a study of cytomegalovirus exposure and HLA in healthy donors (TCRdb year 2017). For the study in its entirety: An earlier analysis of roughly 500 of the donors reported roughly 300 Gb of sequence data and 100 million to 130 million unique TCR beta sequences from 150 million to 200 million T cells. Approximately 310 gigabases of sequencing data and roughly 90 million unique TCR sequences were included in an early release covering 550 to 650 HLA-typed donors. Among the roughly 400 genotyped donors, under 90% belonged to the genetic ancestry cluster associated with self-reported Caucasian donors. The study aimed to test whether cataloging public T cell receptors could reveal signatures of past pathogen exposure. Using immunosequencing, the study profiled T cell repertoires from 500 to 800 subjects and related those repertoires to cytomegalovirus serostatus. In addition to the first cohort of approximately 650 subjects, a separate validation cohort of some 120 different subjects was used. The study combined high-throughput TCR immunosequencing, statistical association of individual TCRs with disease status, and machine learning to predict cytomegalovirus infection status. To study patterns of TCR occurrence, a later analysis re-analyzed previously published TCR beta repertoires from 666 donors and added high-resolution HLA genotyping. Rather than using new phenotypic data, the later analysis identified candidate immune exposures from TCR beta sequences and from how often those sequences occurred across donors. An earlier analysis of fewer than 700 of the donors applied high-throughput TCR beta sequencing to assess whether each TCR beta V gene segment acted as functional or pseudogenic. Donor age, sex, ethnicity and CMV serostatus were compiled together with the repertoire data. In a later genetic analysis, genome-wide SNP genotypes for about 55% of the roughly 700 donors were used, and that subset was treated as a discovery cohort. All discovery cohort repertoires had been generated on a single sequencing platform. HLA typing included class I and class II loci at four-digit resolution. Typing coverage differed by locus: A, B, C, DRB1 and DQB1 were typed in about 629-640 donors, DQA1 in 522, DPA1 in roughly 590, and DPB1 in 450 to 490. Five DR-DQ haplotypes were treated as single units for association and clustering because of strong linkage in the cohort. On average, around 230,000 unique TCR beta nucleotide sequences were sequenced per donor among 398 genotyped donors of the cohort, with roughly 20% of those sequences being non-productive. Findings and caveats that apply to the study as a whole: According to a later analysis, TCR association rates differed among HLA loci, with DRB1 alleles showing the most associated TCRs and HLA-C alleles showing the fewest. Because HLA typing was unavailable for some donors at each locus, only the typed subset was used in association tests. Most TCR sequences were seen in very few donors, while some public TCRs were found in many individuals. A total of around 150 TCR beta chains were listed by the study as associated with cytomegalovirus. Roughly uniform sequencing depth across donors was assumed in presence/absence analyses, although this assumption may not hold. Most CMV-associated TCR beta chains appeared to be HLA-restricted in a later analysis, and the HLA associations seemed to be driven largely by CMV exposure. In vitro tests confirmed that a few of the cytomegalovirus-associated TCR beta chains recognize cytomegalovirus antigens. A further reported finding was that TCR beta sequences accurately predicted the HLA-A and HLA-B alleles for most subjects in the first cohort. Linkage disequilibrium might explain the correlated functional status among segregating V segments, but an unknown experimental factor could not be excluded. Compared with equally common non-associated chains, HLA-associated TCR beta chains in a later analysis were more clonally expanded and had lower generation probabilities. According to the authors, the approach could potentially be generalized to other disease states and immunological phenotypes. An earlier analysis of approximately 570 of the donors showed that most TCR beta V segments appeared in productive rearrangements either about 87% or about 30% of the time, which broadly matched IMGT annotations. In a later analysis, several top co-occurrence clusters were reported to appear linked to parvovirus B19, influenza, CMV and Epstein-Barr virus. A cluster of highly shared sequence variants was judged likely to represent a technical artifact of the sequencing pipeline. A later analysis associated around 16,000 TCR beta sequences with specific HLA alleles at a false discovery rate of 0.05. When HLA alleles, especially DR and DQ, strongly co-occurred, TCR associations were difficult to assign to individual alleles. The classifier was reported to diagnose cytomegalovirus status with high specificity and sensitivity in both the original and validation cohorts. The earlier analysis of approximately 590 of the donors excluded 15 to 20 rarely observed V segments, including chromosome 9 orphons, because counts were too low. In this cohort, only TCR beta chains were sequenced, and detectable features were limited by the absence of alpha or paired-chain data. According to a later genetic analysis, donors in an Asian-associated ancestry cluster had fewer N-insertions in productive TCRs than the approximately 670-donor mean. CMV serostatus was the only immune exposure information available for the cohort. Some IMGT-functional V segments, including TRBV6-2 and TRBV6-3, could not be told apart with the 87-base-pair reads, so those segments were excluded. A later genetic analysis associated a missense DCLRE1C variant with V-gene and J-gene trimming of TCR beta chains, and an independent cohort replicated the association.

The cohort consisted of some 670 healthy bone marrow donors. At the time of sampling, all cohort members were nominally healthy, though unrecorded immune exposures were likely present. The donor tested CMV seronegative and was one of the 352 seronegative cohort members. A peripheral blood sample was collected from each donor, and TCR beta sequencing was performed on peripheral blood mononuclear cells. The Qiagen DNeasy Blood Extraction Kit was used to extract genomic DNA from the blood cell samples. Notes on this clone: The specificity of this receptor is unknown. The record has no base qualities; no much larger clone is one base away.

Sequences SGHKS (CDR1) and YYEKEE (CDR2) are obtained from the germline V gene (reference sequence). Trimming at the junction amounts to 4 bases on V and 4 bases on J, and the germline ends lie 9 bases apart. There are 13 amino acids in the CDR3, from cysteine to phenylalanine inclusive. Only the CDR3 DNA is retained, 39 bases long and in frame from the first base. Receptor amplification or capture employed the immunoSEQ multiplex PCR assay. For the multiplex PCR, a mixture combining 60 forward primers for TCR Vbeta segments and 13 reverse primers for TCR Jbeta segments was used. A multiplex PCR assay on genomic DNA amplified the CDR3 region of rearranged TCR beta genes. The amplified TCR beta libraries were sequenced on the Illumina HiSeq System as 87-base-pair reads. As for how the authors treated the data: In a later analysis, tens of millions of unique TCR beta chains were counted across the 666 repertoires, and approximately 11 million of these chains were shared by at least two donors. Raw reads were error-corrected and collapsed into unique sequences by a nearest-neighbor algorithm in which closely related sequences were merged to remove PCR and sequencing errors. V, D and J gene segments were assigned by aligning CDR3 sequences to IMGT reference sequences. Each retained sequence needed at least a six-nucleotide match to both a V gene segment and a J gene segment. Rearrangements were called productive when the CDR3 lacked stop codons and stayed in frame with V and J; all others were non-productive. CDR3 was defined according to IMGT convention as the region running from the second conserved V-encoded cysteine to the conserved J-encoded phenylalanine. The earlier analysis of some 550 of the donors excluded any sequence lacking an unambiguous match to a single V gene segment. An earlier analysis of a few hundred of the donors classified V segments as functional when productive rearrangements were above 56.7% and as segregating when the standard deviation between donors was above 5%. To diagnose cytomegalovirus status from the catalog of TCR beta chain sequences, a statistical classification framework was built. A later analysis assigned V and J genes by comparing TCR nucleotide sequences with IMGT/GENE-DB human TR gene sequences. In a later analysis, CDR3 sequences and most-parsimonious VDJ recombination scenarios were assigned using the TCRdist pipeline. In a later analysis, each TCR beta chain was defined by its CDR3 amino acid sequence together with its V-gene family, and reads without a unique V-gene family were excluded. As a way to deal with suspected cross-contamination and a sequencing artifact, a later analysis dropped approximately 570 nucleotide sequences that were highly shared and had low generation probability. For each public chain, a later analysis derived a clonal expansion index from normalized ranks of inferred template counts within each repertoire. Generation probabilities in a later analysis came from a VDJ recombination model fitted to out-of-frame rearrangements, and those results were checked against IGoR. In a later analysis, TCR-TCR, TCR-HLA and TCR-CMV co-occurrence was scored with hypergeometric tests, and a repertoire-size bias correction was applied to TCR pairs. False discovery rates were estimated in a later analysis by permuting HLA or CMV assignments 20 times. In a later analysis, co-occurring TCRs were grouped with DBSCAN, and TCRdist sequence similarity was added when clustering was performed within HLA-allele-positive subsets. Repertoires with fewer than 30,000 or more than 120,000 public chains, plus five repertoires with anomalous nucleotide sharing, were excluded from co-occurrence clustering. TCRdb's version of the immuneACCESS table is confined to in-frame rearrangements and falls short of the full clone set. An unresolved V gene accounts for under half of the shortfall where checked; the remainder is of unknown origin. V and J calls plus clone size are reproduced from that table; the DNA served to infer D and trimming. Counted in this sample were about 150,000 clones; about 85% of them appeared once. The ten largest make up 1% of the sample.

Sequences were obtained from PBMCs. The chain is made from TRBV5-5 and TRBJ1-3; the D gene is possibly TRBD1, with 5 bases matching. This clonotype originated in a boy aged 2 to 9 in good health and CMV-seronegative. The bases are TGTGCCAGCAGCGTAGACAGCGGAAACACCATATATTTT. This sequence encodes CASSVDSGNTIYF.